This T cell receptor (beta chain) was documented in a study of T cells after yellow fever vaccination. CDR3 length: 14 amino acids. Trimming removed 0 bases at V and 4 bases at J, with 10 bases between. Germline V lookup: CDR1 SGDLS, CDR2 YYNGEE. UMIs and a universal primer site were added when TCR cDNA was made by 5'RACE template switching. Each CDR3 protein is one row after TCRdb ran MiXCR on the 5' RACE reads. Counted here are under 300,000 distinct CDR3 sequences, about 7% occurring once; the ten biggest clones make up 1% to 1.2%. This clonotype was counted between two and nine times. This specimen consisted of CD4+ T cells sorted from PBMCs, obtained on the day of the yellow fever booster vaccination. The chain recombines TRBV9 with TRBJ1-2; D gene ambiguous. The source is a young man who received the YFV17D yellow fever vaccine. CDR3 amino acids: CASSVARLPYGYTF. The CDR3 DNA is TGTGCCAGCAGCGTAGCCCGACTACCCTATGGCTACACCTTC.